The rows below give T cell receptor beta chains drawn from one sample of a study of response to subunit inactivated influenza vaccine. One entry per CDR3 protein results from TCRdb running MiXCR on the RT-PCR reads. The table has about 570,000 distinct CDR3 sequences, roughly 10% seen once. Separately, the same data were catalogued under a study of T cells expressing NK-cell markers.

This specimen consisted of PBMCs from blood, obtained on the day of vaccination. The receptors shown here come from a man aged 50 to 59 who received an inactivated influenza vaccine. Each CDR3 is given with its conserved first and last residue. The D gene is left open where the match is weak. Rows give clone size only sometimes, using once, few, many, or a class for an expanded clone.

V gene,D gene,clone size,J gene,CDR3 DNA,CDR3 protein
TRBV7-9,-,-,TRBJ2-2,TGTGCCAGCAGCATAAGGACCGGGGAGCTGTTTTTT,CASSIRTGELFF
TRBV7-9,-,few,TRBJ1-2,TGTGCCAGCAGCCCCCTGGGAGAGGGAGGCTACACCTTC,CASSPLGEGGYTF
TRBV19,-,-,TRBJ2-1,TGTGCCAGTAGTAGGGATGAGCGGGCTGCCTACAATGAGCAGTTCTTC,CASSRDERAAYNEQFF
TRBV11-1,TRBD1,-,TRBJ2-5,TGTGCCAGCAGCACAGTGACAGGGGGCTCAGAGACCCAGTACTTC,CASSTVTGGSETQYF
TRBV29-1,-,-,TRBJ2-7,TGCAGCGCGGCCGGAGGCGACACCTACGAGCAGTACTTC,CSAAGGDTYEQYF
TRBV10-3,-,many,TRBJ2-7,TGTGCCATCAGGGACTACTACGAGCAGTACTTC,CAIRDYYEQYF
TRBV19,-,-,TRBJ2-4,TGTGCCAGACAAGTTGTCAGAAACATTCAGTACTTC,CARQVVRNIQYF
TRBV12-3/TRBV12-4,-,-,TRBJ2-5,TGTGCCAGCAGTTTAGGCGCCAGCCTCCTGGGAGAGACCCAGTACTTC,CASSLGASLLGETQYF
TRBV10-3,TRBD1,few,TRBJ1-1,TGTGCCATCAGCACAGGGGTTAGCACTGAAGCTTTCTTT,CAISTGVSTEAFF
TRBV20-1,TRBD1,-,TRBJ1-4,TGCAGTGCTAGCCCCGGGACAGGCCGTGAAAAACTGTTTTTT,CSASPGTGREKLFF
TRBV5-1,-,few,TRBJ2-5,TGCGCCAGCAGCTTGGCCGCTCAGGGTAGCGAGACCCAGTACTTC,CASSLAAQGSETQYF
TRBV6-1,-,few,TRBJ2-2,TGTGCCAGAAAACAGGGCCCCAGGACCGGGGAGCTGTTTTTT,CARKQGPRTGELFF
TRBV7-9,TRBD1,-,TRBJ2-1,TGTGCCAGCGGCCCATTCACGGGACAGGGGTTCAATGAGCAGTTCTTC,CASGPFTGQGFNEQFF
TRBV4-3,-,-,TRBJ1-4,TGCGCCAGCAACTCAAGAGGAGGGTCCACTAATGAAAAACTGTTTTTT,CASNSRGGSTNEKLFF
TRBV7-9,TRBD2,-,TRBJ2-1,TGTGCCAGCAGCTTACTCCCGCGGGAGATGTACAATGAGCAGTTCTTC,CASSLLPREMYNEQFF
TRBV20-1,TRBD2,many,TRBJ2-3,TGCAGTGCCCTGAAAGTAGCGGGGTTCACAGATACGCAGTATTTT,CSALKVAGFTDTQYF
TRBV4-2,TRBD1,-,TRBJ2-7,TGTGCCAGCAGCCAGGACAGGGGAAGCTCCTACGAGCAGTACTTC,CASSQDRGSSYEQYF
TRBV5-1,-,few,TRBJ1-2,TGCGCCAGCAGCTTGGTCGGGGGGGCTGGTGGCTACACCTTC,CASSLVGGAGGYTF
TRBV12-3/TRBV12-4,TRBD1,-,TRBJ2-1,TGTGCCAGCAGGATGGGACAGCTTGAGCAGTTCTTC,CASRMGQLEQFF
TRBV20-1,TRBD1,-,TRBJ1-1,TGCAGTGCTAGCGCGGCAGGGGGCGGCTCTGAAGCTTTCTTT,CSASAAGGGSEAFF
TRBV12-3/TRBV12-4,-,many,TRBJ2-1,TGTGCCAGCAGTTTCGAGTCCTCCTACAATGAGCAGTTCTTC,CASSFESSYNEQFF
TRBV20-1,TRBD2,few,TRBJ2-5,TGCAGTGCTAGAGCGGGAGGAGAGACCCAGTACTTC,CSARAGGETQYF
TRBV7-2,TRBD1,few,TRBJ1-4,TGTGCCAGCAGAAACACAGGGGGCGTTGGAAAACTGTTTTTT,CASRNTGGVGKLFF
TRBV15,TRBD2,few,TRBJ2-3,TGTGCCACCAGCAAACCTAAAGCGGGGTCCACAGATACGCAGTATTTT,CATSKPKAGSTDTQYF
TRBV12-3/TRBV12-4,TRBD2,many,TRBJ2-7,TGTGCCAGCAGCTTAGAAATAACGGGACTAGCGGACTTC,CASSLEITGLADF
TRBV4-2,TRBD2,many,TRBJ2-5,TGTGCCAGCAGCCAACGACTAGCGGGGGGGCCGGAGACCCAGTACTTC,CASSQRLAGGPETQYF
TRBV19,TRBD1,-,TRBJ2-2,TGTGCCAGTAGTGGAACAGGGGGTTGGACCGGGGAGCTGTTTTTT,CASSGTGGWTGELFF
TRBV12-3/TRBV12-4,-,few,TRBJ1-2,TGTGCCAGCAGTGGAGGGGACGGGCTTAACTATGGCTACACCTTC,CASSGGDGLNYGYTF
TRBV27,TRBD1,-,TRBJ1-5,TGTGCCAGCAGTTCTCCGACAGGGGATCAGCCCCAGCATTTT,CASSSPTGDQPQHF
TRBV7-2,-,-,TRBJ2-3,TGTGCCAGCAGCCATAGGGACCGCGTGGCAGATACGCAGTATTTT,CASSHRDRVADTQYF
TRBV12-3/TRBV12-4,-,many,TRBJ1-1,TGTGCCAGCAGTTCCGGGGCCAGGGGACCTGAAGCTTTCTTT,CASSSGARGPEAFF
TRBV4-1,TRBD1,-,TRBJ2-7,TGCGCCAGCAGCCAATGGACAGGGAGGAACGAGCAGTACTTC,CASSQWTGRNEQYF
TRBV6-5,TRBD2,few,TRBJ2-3,TGTGCCAGCAGTTTCGGACTAGCCCCTAGCACAGATACGCAGTATTTT,CASSFGLAPSTDTQYF
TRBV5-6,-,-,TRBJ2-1,TGTGCCAGCAGCATTGCTAGGGGTGAGCAGTTCTTC,CASSIARGEQFF
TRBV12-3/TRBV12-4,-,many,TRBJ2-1,TGTGCCAGCAGTCCAACAGGGTACTACAATGAGCAGTTCTTC,CASSPTGYYNEQFF